This T cell receptor (beta chain) stems from a study of blood T cell repertoires in COVID-19. On the study more broadly: In each case, the material was cDNA or gDNA derived from T cells, B-cell-depleted T cells, or PBMCs.

Here immunoSEQ multiplex PCR was the method, and the copy in TCRdb shows in-frame clones only, minus some. The sample yields about 160,000 clones, around 81% seen once. Between the trimmed V and J ends, which lost 2 bases and 4 bases, there was a span of 19 bases. CDR1 SGHNT and CDR2 YYREEE come from the germline V gene (reference sequence). This CDR3 spans 17 amino acids. The rearrangement joins TRBV5-4 to TRBJ2-1, with TRBD1 as a possible D gene (6 bases). Sequencing used peripheral blood. This receptor was identified in a man aged 65 to 85 who had recovered from COVID-19. The CDR3 DNA reads as TGTGCCAGCAGCTTTTCCCTAGGCGGACAGACGTACAATGAGCAGTTCTTC. The encoded protein is CASSFSLGGQTYNEQFF.